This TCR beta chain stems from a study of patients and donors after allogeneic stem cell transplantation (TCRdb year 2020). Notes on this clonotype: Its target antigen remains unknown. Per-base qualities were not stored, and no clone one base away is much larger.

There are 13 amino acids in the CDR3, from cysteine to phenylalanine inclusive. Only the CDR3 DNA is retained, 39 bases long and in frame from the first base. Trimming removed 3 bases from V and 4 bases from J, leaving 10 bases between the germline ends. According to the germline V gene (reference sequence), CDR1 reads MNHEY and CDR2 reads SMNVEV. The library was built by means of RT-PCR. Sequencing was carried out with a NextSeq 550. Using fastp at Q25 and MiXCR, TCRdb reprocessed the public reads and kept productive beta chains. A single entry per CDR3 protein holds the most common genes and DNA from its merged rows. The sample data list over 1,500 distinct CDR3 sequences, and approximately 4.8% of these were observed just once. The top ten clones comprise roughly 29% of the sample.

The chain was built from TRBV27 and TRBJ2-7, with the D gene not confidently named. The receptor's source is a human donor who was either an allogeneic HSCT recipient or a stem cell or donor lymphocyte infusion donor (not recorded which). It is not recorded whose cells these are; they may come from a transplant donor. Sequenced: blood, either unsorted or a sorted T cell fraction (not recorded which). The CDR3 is CASSFSSRYEQYF. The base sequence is TGTGCCAGCAGTTTCTCAAGCCGATACGAGCAGTACTTC.